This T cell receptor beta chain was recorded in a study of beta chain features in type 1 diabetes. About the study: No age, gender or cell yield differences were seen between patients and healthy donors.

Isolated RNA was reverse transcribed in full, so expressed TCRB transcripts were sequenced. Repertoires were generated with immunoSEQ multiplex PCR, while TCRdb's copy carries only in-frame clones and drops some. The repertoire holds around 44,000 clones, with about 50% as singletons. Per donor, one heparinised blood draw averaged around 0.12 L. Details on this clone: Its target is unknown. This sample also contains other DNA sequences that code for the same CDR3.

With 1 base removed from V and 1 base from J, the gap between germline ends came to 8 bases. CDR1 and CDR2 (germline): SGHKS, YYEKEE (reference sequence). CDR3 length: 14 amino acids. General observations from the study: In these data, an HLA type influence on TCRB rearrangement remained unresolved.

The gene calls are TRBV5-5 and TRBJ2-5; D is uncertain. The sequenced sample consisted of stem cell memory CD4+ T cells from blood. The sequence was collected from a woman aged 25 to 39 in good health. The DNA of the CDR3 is TGTGCCAGCAGCTTGACCGGGTCCCAAGAGACCCAGTACTTC. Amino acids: CASSLTGSQETQYF. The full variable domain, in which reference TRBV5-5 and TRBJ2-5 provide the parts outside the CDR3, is DAGVTQSPTHLIKTRGQQVTLRCSPISGHKSVSWYQQVLGQGPQFIFQYYEKEERGRGNFPDRFSARQFPNYSSELNVNALLLGDSALYLCASSLTGSQETQYFGPGTRLLVL.